This T cell receptor beta chain was recorded in a study of blood T cells in healthy people across ages. Each sample yielded at least 6.5 million isolated PBMCs. Study outcomes and limitations: Donors of long life had a larger count of naive CD4+ cells and greater diversity than aged donors.

The use of a sample-barcoded 5' primer and a J-beta primer mix characterized a second PCR of about 6 to 12 cycles. In TCRdb, the 5' RACE reads were re-called with MiXCR into one record per CDR3 protein. The data show some 800,000 distinct CDR3 sequences, 20% to 25% seen once. This clonotype was found a few times. What it binds is unknown. This sample also belongs to another study, concerning T cells of mothers and their children. As reported in that work: A few healthy Caucasian mothers gave samples, and so did their six children.

Sequencing input: blood. This sequence originates from a boy aged 10-17 years in good health.

CDR3 nucleotides: TGCGCCAGCAGCGCCAGAGTCTACGAGCAGTACTTC. Protein sequence: CASSARVYEQYF. J is TRBJ2-7 and V is TRBV5-1; D is uncertain. V lost 4 bases, J lost 3 bases, and 8 bases lay in between. The CDR3 has 12 residues. Germline V CDR1 and CDR2: SGHRS, YFSETQ.